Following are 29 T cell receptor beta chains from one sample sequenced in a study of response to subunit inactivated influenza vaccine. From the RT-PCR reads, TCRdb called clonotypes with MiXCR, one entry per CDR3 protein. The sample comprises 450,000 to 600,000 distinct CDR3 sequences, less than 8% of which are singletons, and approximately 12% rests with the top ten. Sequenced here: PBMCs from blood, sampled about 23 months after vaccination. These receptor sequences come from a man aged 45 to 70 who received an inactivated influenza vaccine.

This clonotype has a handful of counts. The CDR3 loop is CASSRKQGYEQYF. CDR3 DNA: TGTGCCAGCAGCCGCAAACAGGGCTACGAGCAGTACTTC. The rearrangement uses TRBV13 and TRBJ2-7; perhaps TRBD1 as D (6 bases). V was shortened by 5 bases and J by 3 bases, with 11 bases between the two germline ends. The CDR3 is made up of 13 amino acids. Looked up from germline, CDR1 is PRHDT and CDR2 is FYEKMQ (reference sequence).

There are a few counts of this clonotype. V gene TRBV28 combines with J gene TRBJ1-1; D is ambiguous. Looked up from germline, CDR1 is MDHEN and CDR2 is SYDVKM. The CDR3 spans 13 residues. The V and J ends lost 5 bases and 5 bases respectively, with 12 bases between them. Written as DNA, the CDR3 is TGTGCCAGCAGTCCCCGTGCTGGGACTGAAGCTTTCTTT. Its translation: CASSPRAGTEAFF.

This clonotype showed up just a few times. Here the CDR3 reads CASSLGSSGVNEQFF. The CDR3 DNA is TGTGCCAGCAGCTTAGGTTCTAGCGGGGTAAATGAGCAGTTCTTC. The J gene is TRBJ2-1, the V gene TRBV7-2; 9 nucleotides line up with TRBD2. V gave up 1 base and J gave up 7 bases; unmatched junction bases: 5. The CDR3 runs to 15 residues. The germline V gene has CDR1 SGHTA and CDR2 FQGNSA.

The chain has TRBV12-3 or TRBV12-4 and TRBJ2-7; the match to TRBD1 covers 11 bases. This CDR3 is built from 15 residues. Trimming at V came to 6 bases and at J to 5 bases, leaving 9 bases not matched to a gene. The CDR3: CASSSWTGGYDEQYF. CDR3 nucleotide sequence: TGTGCCAGCAGCTCCTGGACAGGGGGCTACGACGAGCAGTACTTC.

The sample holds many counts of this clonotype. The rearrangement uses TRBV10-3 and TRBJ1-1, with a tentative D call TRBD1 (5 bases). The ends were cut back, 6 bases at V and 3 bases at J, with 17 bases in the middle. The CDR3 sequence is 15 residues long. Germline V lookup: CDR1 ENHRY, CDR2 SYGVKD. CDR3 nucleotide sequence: TGTGCCATCAGGAGGACGGGGGAGCGGGACACTGAAGCTTTCTTT. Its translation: CAIRRTGERDTEAFF.

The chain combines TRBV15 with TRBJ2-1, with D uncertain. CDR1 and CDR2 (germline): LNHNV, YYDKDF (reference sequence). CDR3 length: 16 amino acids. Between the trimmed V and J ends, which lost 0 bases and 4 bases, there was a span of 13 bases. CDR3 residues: CATSRDHHPIYNEQFF. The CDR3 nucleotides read TGTGCCACCAGCAGAGATCACCACCCCATTTACAATGAGCAGTTCTTC.

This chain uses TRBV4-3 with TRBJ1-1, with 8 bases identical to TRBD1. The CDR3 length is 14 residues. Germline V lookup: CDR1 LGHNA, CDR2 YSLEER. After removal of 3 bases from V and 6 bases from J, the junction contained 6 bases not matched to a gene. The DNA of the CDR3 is TGCGCCAGCAGCCACACAGGGGGGAGATCTGAAGCTTTCTTT. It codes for CASSHTGGRSEAFF.

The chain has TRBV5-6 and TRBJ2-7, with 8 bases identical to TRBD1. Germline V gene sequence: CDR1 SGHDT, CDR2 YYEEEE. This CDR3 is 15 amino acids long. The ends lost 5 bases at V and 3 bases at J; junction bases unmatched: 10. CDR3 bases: TGTGCCAGCAGTAACATGGGACAGGCCCACTACGAGCAGTACTTC. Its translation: CASSNMGQAHYEQYF.

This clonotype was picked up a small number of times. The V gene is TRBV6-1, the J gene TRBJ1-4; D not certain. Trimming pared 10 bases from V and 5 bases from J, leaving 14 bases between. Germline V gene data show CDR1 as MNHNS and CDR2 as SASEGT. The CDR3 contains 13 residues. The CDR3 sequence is CATAEYLNEKLFF. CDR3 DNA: TGTGCCACCGCAGAGTACCTAAATGAAAAACTGTTTTTT.

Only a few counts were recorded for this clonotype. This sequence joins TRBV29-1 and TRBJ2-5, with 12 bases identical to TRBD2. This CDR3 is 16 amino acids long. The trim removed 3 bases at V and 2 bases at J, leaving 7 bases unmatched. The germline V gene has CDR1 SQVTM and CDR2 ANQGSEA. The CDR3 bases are TGCAGCGTTGACGGCGGACTAGCGGGACCTCAAGAGACCCAGTACTTC. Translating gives CSVDGGLAGPQETQYF. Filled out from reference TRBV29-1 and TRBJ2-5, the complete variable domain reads SAVISQKPSRDICQRGTSLTIQCQVDSQVTMMFWYRQQPGQSLTLIATANQGSEATYESGFVIDKFPISRPNLTFSTLTVSNMSPEDSSIYLCSVDGGLAGPQETQYFGPGTRLLVL.

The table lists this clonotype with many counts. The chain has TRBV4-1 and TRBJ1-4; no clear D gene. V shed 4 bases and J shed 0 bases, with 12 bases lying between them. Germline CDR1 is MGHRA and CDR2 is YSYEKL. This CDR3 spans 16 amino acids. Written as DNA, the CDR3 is TGCGCCAGCAGCCGAGTTGTCGTCCCAACTAATGAAAAACTGTTTTTT. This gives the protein CASSRVVVPTNEKLFF.

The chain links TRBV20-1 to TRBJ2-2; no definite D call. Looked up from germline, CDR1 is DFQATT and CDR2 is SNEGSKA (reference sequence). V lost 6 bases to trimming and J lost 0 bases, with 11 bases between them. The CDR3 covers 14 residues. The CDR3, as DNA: TGCAGTGCCCGCCAACGATCGAACACCGGGGAGCTGTTTTTT. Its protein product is CSARQRSNTGELFF.

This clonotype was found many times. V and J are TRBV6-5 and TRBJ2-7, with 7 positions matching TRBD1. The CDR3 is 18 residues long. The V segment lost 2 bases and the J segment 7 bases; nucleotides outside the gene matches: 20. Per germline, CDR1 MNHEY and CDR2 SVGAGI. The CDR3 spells CASSYRPTGPRSREEQYF. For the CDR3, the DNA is TGTGCCAGCAGTTACCGACCGACAGGGCCCCGTTCTAGGGAAGAGCAGTACTTC.

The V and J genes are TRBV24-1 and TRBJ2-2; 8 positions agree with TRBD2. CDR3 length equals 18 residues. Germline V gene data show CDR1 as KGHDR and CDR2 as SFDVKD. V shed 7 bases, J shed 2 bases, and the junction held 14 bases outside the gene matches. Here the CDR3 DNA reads TGTGCCACCAGCTCCCGGGCGGGACTAGGGTCAAACACCGGGGAGCTGTTTTTT. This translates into CATSSRAGLGSNTGELFF.

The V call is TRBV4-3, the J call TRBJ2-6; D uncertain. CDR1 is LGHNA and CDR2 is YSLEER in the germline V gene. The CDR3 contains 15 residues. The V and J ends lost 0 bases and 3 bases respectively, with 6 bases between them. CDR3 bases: TGCGCCAGCAGCCAAGAAATAGGTGGGGCCAACGTCCTGACTTTC. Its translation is CASSQEIGGANVLTF.

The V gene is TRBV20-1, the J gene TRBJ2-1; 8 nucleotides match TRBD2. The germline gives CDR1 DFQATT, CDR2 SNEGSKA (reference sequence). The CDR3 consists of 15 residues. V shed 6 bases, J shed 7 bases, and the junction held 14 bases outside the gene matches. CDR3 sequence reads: CSANGRLAGANEQFF. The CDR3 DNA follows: TGCAGTGCCAATGGGCGGCTAGCGGGTGCTAATGAGCAGTTCTTC.

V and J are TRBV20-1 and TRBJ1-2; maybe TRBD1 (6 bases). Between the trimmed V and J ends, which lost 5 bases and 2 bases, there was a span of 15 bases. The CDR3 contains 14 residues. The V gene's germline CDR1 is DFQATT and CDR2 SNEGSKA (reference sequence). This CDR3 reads CSAYATDRNYGYTF. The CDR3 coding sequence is TGCAGTGCTTACGCTACAGACAGGAACTATGGCTACACCTTC.

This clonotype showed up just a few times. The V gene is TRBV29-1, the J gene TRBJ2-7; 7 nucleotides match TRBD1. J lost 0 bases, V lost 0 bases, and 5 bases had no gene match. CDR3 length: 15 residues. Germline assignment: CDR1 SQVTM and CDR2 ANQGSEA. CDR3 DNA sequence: TGCAGCGTTGAAGATGCCGGGACAGCCTCCTACGAGCAGTACTTC. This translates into CSVEDAGTASYEQYF.

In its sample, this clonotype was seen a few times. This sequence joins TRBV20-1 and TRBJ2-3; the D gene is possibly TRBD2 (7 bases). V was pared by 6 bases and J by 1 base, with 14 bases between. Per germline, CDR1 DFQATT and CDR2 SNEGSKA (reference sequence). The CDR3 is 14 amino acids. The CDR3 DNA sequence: TGCAGTGCAGGGCGGGGGCCTCGCACAGATACGCAGTATTTT. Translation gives CSAGRGPRTDTQYF.

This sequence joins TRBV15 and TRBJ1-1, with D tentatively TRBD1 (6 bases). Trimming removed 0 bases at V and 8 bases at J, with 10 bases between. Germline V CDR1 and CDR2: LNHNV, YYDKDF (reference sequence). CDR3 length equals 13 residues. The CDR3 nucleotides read TGTGCCACCAGCAGAGAACTTACAGGGGAAGCTTTCTTT. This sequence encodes CATSRELTGEAFF.

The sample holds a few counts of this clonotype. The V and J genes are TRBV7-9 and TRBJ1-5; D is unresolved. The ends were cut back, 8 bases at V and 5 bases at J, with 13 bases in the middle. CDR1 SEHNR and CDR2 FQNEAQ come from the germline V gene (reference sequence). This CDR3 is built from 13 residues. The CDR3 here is CASGAGRYQPQHF. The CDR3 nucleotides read TGTGCCAGCGGAGCGGGGAGGTATCAGCCCCAGCATTTT.

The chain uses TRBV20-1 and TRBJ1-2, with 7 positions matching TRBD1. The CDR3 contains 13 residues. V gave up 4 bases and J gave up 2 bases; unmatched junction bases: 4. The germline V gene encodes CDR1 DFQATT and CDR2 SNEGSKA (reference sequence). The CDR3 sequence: CSATGQTNYGYTF. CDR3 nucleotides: TGCAGTGCTACGGGACAGACCAACTATGGCTACACCTTC.

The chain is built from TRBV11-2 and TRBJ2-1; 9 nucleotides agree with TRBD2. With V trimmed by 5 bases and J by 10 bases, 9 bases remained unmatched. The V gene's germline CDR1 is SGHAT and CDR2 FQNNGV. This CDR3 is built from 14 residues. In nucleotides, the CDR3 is TGTGCCAGCAGCCCCCAGCGGGAGGTAGGGGAGCAGTTCTTC. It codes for CASSPQREVGEQFF.

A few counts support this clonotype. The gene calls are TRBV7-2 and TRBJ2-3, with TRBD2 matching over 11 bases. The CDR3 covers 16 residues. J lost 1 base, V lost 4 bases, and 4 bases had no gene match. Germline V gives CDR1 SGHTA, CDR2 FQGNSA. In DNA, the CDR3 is TGTGCCAGCAGCTCAGTTAGCGGGGGGGGCACAGATACGCAGTATTTT. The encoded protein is CASSSVSGGGTDTQYF.

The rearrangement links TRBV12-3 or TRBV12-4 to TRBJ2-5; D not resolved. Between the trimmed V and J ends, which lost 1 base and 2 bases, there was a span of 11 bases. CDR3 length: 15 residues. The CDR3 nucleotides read TGTGCCAGCAGTTTAGGGGTGAGCGTACAAGAGACCCAGTACTTC. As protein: CASSLGVSVQETQYF.

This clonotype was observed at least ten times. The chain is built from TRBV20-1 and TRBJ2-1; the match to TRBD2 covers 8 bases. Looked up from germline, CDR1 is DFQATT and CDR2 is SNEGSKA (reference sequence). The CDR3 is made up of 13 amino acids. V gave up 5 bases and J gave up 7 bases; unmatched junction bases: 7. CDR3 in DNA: TGCAGTGCTCGGGGAAGCGGGAGTAATGAGCAGTTCTTC. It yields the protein CSARGSGSNEQFF.

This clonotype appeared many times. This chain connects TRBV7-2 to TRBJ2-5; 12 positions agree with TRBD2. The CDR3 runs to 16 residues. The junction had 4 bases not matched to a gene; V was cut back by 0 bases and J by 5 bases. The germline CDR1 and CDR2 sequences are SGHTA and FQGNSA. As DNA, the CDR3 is TGTGCCAGCAGCTTAGCGCTAGCGGGGGGGCAGGAGACCCAGTACTTC. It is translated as CASSLALAGGQETQYF.

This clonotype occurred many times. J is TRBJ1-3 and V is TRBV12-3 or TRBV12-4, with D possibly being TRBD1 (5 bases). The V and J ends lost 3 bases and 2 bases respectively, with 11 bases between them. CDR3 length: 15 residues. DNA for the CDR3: TGTGCCAGCAGTTTCCCTTCAGGGACTGGAAACACCATATATTTT. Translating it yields CASSFPSGTGNTIYF.

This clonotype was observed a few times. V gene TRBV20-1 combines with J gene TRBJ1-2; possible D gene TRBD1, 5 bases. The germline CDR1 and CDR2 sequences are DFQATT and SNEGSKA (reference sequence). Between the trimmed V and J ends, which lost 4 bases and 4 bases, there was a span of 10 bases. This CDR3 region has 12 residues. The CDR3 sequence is CSANRISYGYTF. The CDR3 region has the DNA TGCAGTGCTAACAGGATCTCCTATGGCTACACCTTC.